These T cell receptor beta chains were read from a single sample in a study of shared clonotypes between healthy human individuals. The data were produced by immunoSEQ multiplex PCR, yet TCRdb's version contains in-frame clones alone and is incomplete. This table has 2 million to 2.5 million clones, 90% to 97% appearing once. The sequenced sample was naive CD4+ T cells sorted from blood. The source is a young man in good health. CDR3s include the opening cysteine and the closing phenylalanine or tryptophan. The D gene is left open where the match is weak. A row's size may be missing; if present it is once, few, many or a size class.

len	d_gene	abundance	v_gene	j_gene	CDR3nt	CDR3aa
13	TRBD2	.	TRBV6-5	TRBJ2-7	TGTGCCAGCAGTCTAGGCGGGAGCCACGAGCAGTACTTC	CASSLGGSHEQYF
15	TRBD1	.	TRBV2	TRBJ2-7	TGTGCCAGTGGGGACCCCCGGGACAGCTCCTACGAGCAGTACTTC	CASGDPRDSSYEQYF
16	.	.	TRBV11-2	TRBJ2-5	TGTGCCAGCAGCTTAGGAGCCGGGAAATACCAAGAGACCCAGTACTTC	CASSLGAGKYQETQYF
15	TRBD1	.	TRBV5-1	TRBJ1-1	TGCGCCAGCAGCGAGGACAGGGTAACGAACACTGAAGCTTTCTTT	CASSEDRVTNTEAFF
13	.	.	TRBV11-2	TRBJ2-2	TGTGCCAGCAGGCCTAGGTCCACCGGGGAGCTGTTTTTT	CASRPRSTGELFF
15	.	.	TRBV6-1	TRBJ2-1	TGTGCCAGCAGTGATTTGGGGACGGGTTACAATGAGCAGTTCTTC	CASSDLGTGYNEQFF
15	.	.	TRBV28	TRBJ2-5	TGTGCCAGCAGTTTAGTTATGGCAGGTCAAGAGACCCAGTACTTC	CASSLVMAGQETQYF
14	.	.	TRBV30	TRBJ1-3	TGTGCCTGGAGTCTCGGGACACAGGGAAACACCATATATTTT	CAWSLGTQGNTIYF
16	.	.	TRBV10-3	TRBJ2-2	TGTGCCATCAGATCTCTCTTGGCAGGGAAAGCCGGGGAGCTGTTTTTT	CAIRSLLAGKAGELFF
14	.	.	TRBV30	TRBJ1-1	TGTGCCTGGAGTCCCCTCGGATTGAACACTGAAGCTTTCTTT	CAWSPLGLNTEAFF
12	.	.	TRBV30	TRBJ2-5	TGTGCCTGGAGTTCGACGGGAGAGACCCAGTACTTC	CAWSSTGETQYF
16	.	.	TRBV29-1	TRBJ2-6	TGCAGCGTTGAGGCAGGGCCATTCTCTGGGGCCAACGTCCTGACTTTC	CSVEAGPFSGANVLTF
13	.	.	TRBV9	TRBJ1-3	TGTGCCAGCAGCGTCAGCCTGGAGGACACCATATATTTT	CASSVSLEDTIYF
13	.	once	TRBV5-1	TRBJ1-3	TGCGCCAGCATGGGGCAGGGGGGAAACACCATATATTTT	CASMGQGGNTIYF
16	.	once	TRBV2	TRBJ2-4	TGTGCCAGCAGTGAGGGTAGGGCCTTAGCCAAAAACATTCAGTACTTC	CASSEGRALAKNIQYF
18	TRBD2	once	TRBV30	TRBJ2-7	TGTGCCTGGAGTGTATGGCGGACTAGCGGGAGCTTCATCGGGGAGCAGTACTTC	CAWSVWRTSGSFIGEQYF
13	.	.	TRBV5-4	TRBJ2-1	TGTGCCAGCAGCTCAATGTCTGACAATGAGCAGTTCTTC	CASSSMSDNEQFF
11	.	.	TRBV10-3	TRBJ2-3	TGTGCCATCAGTGTTGCAGATACGCAGTATTTT	CAISVADTQYF
13	.	.	TRBV2	TRBJ1-4	TGTGCCAGCAATCGGGACGTCAATGAAAAACTGTTTTTT	CASNRDVNEKLFF
15	.	.	TRBV6-5	TRBJ1-2	TGTGCCAGCAGTTACTCCATGACGGCTAACTATGGCTACACCTTC	CASSYSMTANYGYTF
12	TRBD1	.	TRBV10-3	TRBJ2-1	TGTTCCGCGGGACAGGGTTCCAATGAGCAGTTCTTC	CSAGQGSNEQFF
15	TRBD1	.	TRBV18	TRBJ1-1	TGTGCCAGCTCGCAGACAGGGGGTAGAGGCACTGAAGCTTTCTTT	CASSQTGGRGTEAFF
15	.	.	TRBV5-1	TRBJ2-7	TGCGCCAGCAGCTTGGCCACGTCTGGGGGGTACGAGCAGTACTTC	CASSLATSGGYEQYF
13	.	.	TRBV5-1	TRBJ1-1	TGCGCCAGCAGCTTGGGCAGCGGCGCTGAAGCTTTCTTT	CASSLGSGAEAFF
11	.	.	TRBV10-3	TRBJ2-1	TGTGCCATCAGTGATTTCAATGAGCAGTTCTTC	CAISDFNEQFF
15	TRBD2	.	TRBV5-1	TRBJ2-7	TGCGCCAGCAGCCGTTTAGCGGGGGCGGGGAACGAGCAGTACTTC	CASSRLAGAGNEQYF
15	TRBD1	.	TRBV2	TRBJ2-4	TGTGCCAGCATGCGGGACAGGGGAGGGAGGGACATTCAGTACTTC	CASMRDRGGRDIQYF
17	TRBD2	.	TRBV6-1	TRBJ2-3	TGTGCCAGCAGTGATCCCCTAGCGGGGTATAGCACAGATACGCAGTATTTT	CASSDPLAGYSTDTQYF